The present entry profiles one TCR beta chain with its context. Which antigen it targets is not known. A junction boundary mismatches the germline segment, possibly from a read error. The CDR3 contains 12 residues, cysteine and phenylalanine counted. Only the CDR3 DNA stays, 36 bases, in frame from base 1. Sequences LGHNA (CDR1) and YNFKEQ (CDR2) are obtained from the germline V gene. The collaborating institutions used their own protocols to collect whole blood in K2EDTA tubes. For TCRbeta analysis, collaborators shipped samples in one of three forms: frozen whole blood, isolated PBMCs, or DNA extracted from either of those sample types. The immunoSEQ Assay, a bias-controlled multiplex PCR, was used to amplify TCRbeta CDR3 regions from genomic DNA. The original pipeline was this. Within the assay, amplification of reference gene primers was used to estimate how many nucleated cells each sample contained. To quantify the absolute abundance of each unique TCRbeta CDR3 rearrangement, sequence reads were collapsed and filtered. Productive Simpson clonality was computed per sample as the square root of Simpson's diversity index over productive rearrangements. This immuneACCESS table, as held by TCRdb, lists in-frame sequences with V and J called but not all clones. Of the missing ones, under half trace to an unresolved V gene in checked studies; the others have no known cause. V and J calls and clone size are given by that table; D and trimming were obtained from the DNA. A total of 200,000 to 250,000 clones appear in this sample, 75% to 90% of them only once. The ten largest account for around 5.4% of the sample.

The sample belongs to a study of blood T cell repertoires in COVID-19 (dated by TCRdb to 2018 to 2021). Looking at the study overall: Samples covering the acute and convalescent phases of COVID-19 were provided by collaborators in the United States, Italy and Spain. The material from the prospective study consisted of cDNA or gDNA derived from T cells, B-cell-depleted T cells, or PBMCs. Samples were obtained from the ongoing ImmuneRACE study (first 160 participants) and from about 1,300 subjects provided by 6 global collaborators. The sample metadata nearly always contained a de-identified subject ID, COVID-19 status, age in years and sex. The repertoires were released in a freely available public database meant as a resource for research on the immune response to SARS-CoV-2. Deeply sampled blood TCRbeta repertoires from subjects exposed to, actively infected with, or recovered from COVID-19 were included in the dataset. Where available, HLA class I and class II types were obtained from metadata supplied by the sample provider rather than from assay-based typing.

Study-level results and caveats: The amount of clinical and demographic metadata varied by source and participant and was provided uncurated.

This chain joins TRBV4-2 to TRBJ2-7, with the D gene not confidently named. Sequencing used peripheral blood. The source is a human donor in a cohort sampled during active COVID-19. The encoded CDR3 is CASSQDSHEQYF. The sequenced DNA: TGTGCCAGCAGCCAAGACTCCCACGAGCAGTACTTC.